Shown below are 2 T cell receptor beta chains from a single sample sequenced in a study of blood T cell repertoires in COVID-19. The assay was immunoSEQ multiplex PCR, and TCRdb's table has in-frame clones only and misses some. The sample holds about 87,000 clones, approximately 85% seen once. Source material: peripheral blood. These receptors all stem from a woman older than 75 with COVID-19, enrolled during active disease.

The J gene is TRBJ1-6, the V gene TRBV10-3; D gene unclear. V gave up 9 bases and J gave up 2 bases, with 14 bases separating them. Germline CDR1 reads ENHRY; CDR2 reads SYGVKD. CDR3 size: 15 residues. The CDR3 DNA sequence: TGTGCCATTACCCCGAACGGGGCCTATAATTCACCCCTCCACTTT. It specifies CAITPNGAYNSPLHF.

This clone was seen a handful of times. V is TRBV4-3 and J is TRBJ1-5; tentative D call: TRBD1 (6 bases). This CDR3 has 14 residues. Trimming took off 0 bases at V and 12 bases at J, with 15 bases between the two ends. In germline, CDR1 is LGHNA, CDR2 YSLEER. Here the CDR3 DNA reads TGCGCCAGCAGCCAAGATAGAACGGGACAAAGCCAGCATTTT. Translation gives CASSQDRTGQSQHF.